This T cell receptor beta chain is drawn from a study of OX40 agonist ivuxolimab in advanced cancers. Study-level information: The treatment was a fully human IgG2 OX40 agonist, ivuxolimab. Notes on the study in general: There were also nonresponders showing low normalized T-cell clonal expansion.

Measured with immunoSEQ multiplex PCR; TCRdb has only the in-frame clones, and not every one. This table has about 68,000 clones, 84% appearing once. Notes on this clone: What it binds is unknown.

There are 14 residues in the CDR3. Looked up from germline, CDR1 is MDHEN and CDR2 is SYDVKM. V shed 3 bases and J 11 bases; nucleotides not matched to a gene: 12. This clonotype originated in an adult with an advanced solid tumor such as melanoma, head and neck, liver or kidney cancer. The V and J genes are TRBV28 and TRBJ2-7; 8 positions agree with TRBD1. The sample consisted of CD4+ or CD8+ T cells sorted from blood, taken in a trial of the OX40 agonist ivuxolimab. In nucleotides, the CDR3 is TGTGCCAGCAGTTTCCTTGGACAGGGATCTTTGGAGTACTTC. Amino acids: CASSFLGQGSLEYF.